This TCR beta chain was recovered during a study of shared clonotypes between healthy human individuals. Findings and limits, study-wide: Between a handful of donors, naive CD4 clonotypes were shared at a level of approximately 5%.

A word on this clone: What it binds is unknown. This sample includes further DNA sequences coding for the same CDR3.

This CDR3 is built from 13 residues. V lost 3 bases and J lost 4, with 7 bases in between. In germline, CDR1 is MNHEY, CDR2 SMNVEV (reference sequence). On sorted subsets, replicate PCRs used 200 to 250 ng DNA, or approximately 33,000 T cell genomes. The assay was immunoSEQ multiplex PCR, and TCRdb's table has in-frame clones only and misses some. The sample comprises approximately 2,000,000 clones, around 93% of which are singletons, and approximately 1.7% rests with the top ten. Naive-designated CD8 cells lacked CD45RO, were positively enriched for CCR7, and omitted terminally differentiated effector memory CD45RA+ cells.

The specimen sequenced was naive CD8+ T cells from PBMCs. The clonotype comes from a man between 18 and 35 years old in good health. Some clones in this sample may be carry-over from other donors' samples. The chain employs TRBV27 and TRBJ2-1; D not resolved. CDR3 sequence (DNA): TGTGCCAGCAGTTTGCTACCATACAATGAGCAGTTCTTC. Amino acids: CASSLLPYNEQFF.